This T cell receptor beta chain was identified during a study of blood T cells in healthy people across ages. For the second PCR, which ran for roughly 7 to 11 cycles, a sample-barcoded 5' primer and a J-beta primer mix were used. A single record per CDR3 protein comes from TCRdb applying MiXCR to the 5' RACE reads. This sample has about 1.4 million distinct CDR3 sequences, with around 59% found just once. Per individual sample, total RNA of at least 5.5 micrograms was extracted. This clonotype was counted only a few times. The ends lost 6 bases at V and 8 bases at J; junction bases unmatched: 2. This CDR3 comprises 13 residues.

The gene calls are TRBV12-3 or TRBV12-4 and TRBJ2-1; 12 bases are shared with TRBD2. Material: blood. This sequence originates from a young man in good health. This chain's CDR3 is CASSWTSGDEQFF. DNA for the CDR3: TGTGCCAGCAGCTGGACTAGCGGGGATGAGCAGTTCTTC.